This TCR beta chain comes out of a study of blood T cells in healthy people across ages. Then a second PCR, running about 6 to 12 cycles, was carried out with a sample-barcoded 5' primer and a J-beta primer mix. Researchers report that a template-switch adaptor with 12 random nucleotides tagged each cDNA molecule. TCRdb re-analysed the 5' RACE reads in MiXCR, keeping a single row per CDR3 protein. The table includes roughly 800,000 distinct CDR3 sequences, about 25% detected once. A few counts support this clonotype. CDR1 is SGDLS and CDR2 is YYNGEE in the germline V gene. This CDR3 contains 16 residues. Trimming cost V 0 bases and J 4 bases, with 14 bases left between them. These records were also assigned to another study, of T cells of mothers and their children.

The origin of this receptor is a boy younger than 18 in good health. The rearrangement uses TRBV9 and TRBJ2-1; perhaps TRBD1 as D (6 bases). The material sequenced was blood. The CDR3, as DNA: TGTGCCAGCAGCGTAGCAGGGGAAGGGTTATACAATGAGCAGTTCTTC. The encoded protein is CASSVAGEGLYNEQFF. Supplemented by reference TRBV9 and TRBJ2-1, the full variable domain reads DSGVTQTPKHLITATGQRVTLRCSPRSGDLSVYWYQQSLDQGLQFLIQYYNGEERAKGNILERFSAQQFPDLHSELNLSSLELGDSALYFCASSVAGEGLYNEQFFGPGTRLTVL.